The 5 T cell receptor beta chains listed next were all sequenced from one sample in a study of cytomegalovirus exposure and HLA in healthy donors (dated by TCRdb to the late 2010s). Receptor libraries were prepared by the immunoSEQ multiplex PCR assay. The multiplex PCR relied on a mix of 60 forward primers for TCR Vbeta segments and 13 reverse primers for TCR Jbeta segments. The table was pulled from immuneACCESS by TCRdb, which kept in-frame rearrangements only. Such tables lose some clones; where checked, under half of the loss comes from unresolved V genes, and the rest has no known cause. Within this sample are some 150,000 clones, with around 80% of them counted one time only. The ten largest account for 6.5% to 7.5% of the sample. What was sequenced was PBMCs. The receptors were sampled from a woman aged 25 to 39 in good health and CMV-seropositive.

This rearrangement joins TRBV6-1 to TRBJ1-6; perhaps TRBD1 as D (5 bases). Trimming took 2 bases from V and 8 from J, leaving 19 bases between them. This CDR3 region has 17 residues. Germline-derived CDR1 and CDR2 are MNHNS and SASEGT. CDR3 loop: CASSEFSGLQIYSPLHF. The CDR3 DNA is TGTGCCAGCAGTGAATTTTCAGGGCTCCAAATTTATTCACCCCTCCACTTT.

The chain has TRBV6-1 and TRBJ1-1; 11 bases are a match to TRBD1. V shed 6 bases and J 4 bases; nucleotides not matched to a gene: 7. The CDR3 consists of 15 residues. CDR1 MNHNS and CDR2 SASEGT come from the germline V gene. The CDR3 nucleotides are TGTGCCAGCAGCCACTCGGGACAGGGGGTCACTGAAGCTTTCTTT. Amino acid sequence: CASSHSGQGVTEAFF.

This chain joins TRBV27 and TRBJ2-3; D remains unclear. Trimming pared 0 bases from V and 2 bases from J, leaving 3 bases between. CDR3 length: 13 residues. Germline-derived CDR1 and CDR2 are MNHEY and SMNVEV (reference sequence). In nucleotides, the CDR3 is TGTGCCAGCAGTTTATCGTACACAGATACGCAGTATTTT. Its protein product is CASSLSYTDTQYF.

The chain recombines TRBV10-3 with TRBJ2-7, with 11 nucleotides matching TRBD1. With 2 bases clipped from V and 3 bases from J, the junction kept 6 bases outside the gene matches. The CDR3 length is 16 residues. CDR1 is ENHRY, CDR2 SYGVKD, per germline. The CDR3 bases are TGTGCCATCAGTGAGGAGAGGACAGGGGGCTTCTACGAGCAGTACTTC. Encoded protein: CAISEERTGGFYEQYF.

The CDR3 sequence: CASSFRGGAGANVLTF. In nucleotides, the CDR3 is TGTGCCAGCAGTTTCAGAGGGGGCGCTGGGGCCAACGTCCTGACTTTC. The chain has TRBV27 and TRBJ2-6; 7 nucleotides agree with TRBD1. CDR3 length equals 16 residues. Germline CDR1 and CDR2: MNHEY and SMNVEV (reference sequence). The trim removed 3 bases at V and 2 bases at J, leaving 4 bases unmatched.